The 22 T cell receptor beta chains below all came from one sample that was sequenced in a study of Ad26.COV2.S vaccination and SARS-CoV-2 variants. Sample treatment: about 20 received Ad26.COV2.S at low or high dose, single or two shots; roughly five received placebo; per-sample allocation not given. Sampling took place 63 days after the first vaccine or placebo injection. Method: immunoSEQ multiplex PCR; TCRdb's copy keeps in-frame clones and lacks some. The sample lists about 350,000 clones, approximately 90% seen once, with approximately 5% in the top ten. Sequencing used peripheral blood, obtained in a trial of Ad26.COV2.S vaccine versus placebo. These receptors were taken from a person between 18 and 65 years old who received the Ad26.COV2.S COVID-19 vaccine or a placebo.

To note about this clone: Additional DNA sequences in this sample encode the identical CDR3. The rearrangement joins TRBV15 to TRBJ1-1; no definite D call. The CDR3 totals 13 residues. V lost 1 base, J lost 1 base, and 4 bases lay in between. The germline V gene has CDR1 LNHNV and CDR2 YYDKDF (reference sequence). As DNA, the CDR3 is TGTGCCACCAGCAGAGTGGGGAACACTGAAGCTTTCTTT. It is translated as CATSRVGNTEAFF. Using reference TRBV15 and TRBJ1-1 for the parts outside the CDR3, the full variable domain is DAMVIQNPRYQVTQFGKPVTLSCSQTLNHNVMYWYQQKSSQAPKLLFHYYDKDFNNEADTPDNFQSRRPNTSFCFLDIRSPGLGDTAMYLCATSRVGNTEAFFGQGTRLTVV.

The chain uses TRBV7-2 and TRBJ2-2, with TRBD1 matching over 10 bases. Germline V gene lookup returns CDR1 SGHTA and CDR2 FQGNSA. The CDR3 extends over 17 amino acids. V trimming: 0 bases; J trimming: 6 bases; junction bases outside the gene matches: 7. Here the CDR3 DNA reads TGTGCCAGCAGCTTAGCGGGGACAGGGGAACGGGCCGGGGAGCTGTTTTTT. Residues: CASSLAGTGERAGELFF.

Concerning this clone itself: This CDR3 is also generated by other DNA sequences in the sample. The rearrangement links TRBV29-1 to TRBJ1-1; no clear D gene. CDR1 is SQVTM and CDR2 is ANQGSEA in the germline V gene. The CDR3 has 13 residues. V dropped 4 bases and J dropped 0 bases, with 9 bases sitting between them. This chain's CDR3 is CSVGGRMNTEAFF. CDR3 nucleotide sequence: TGCAGCGTTGGAGGAAGGATGAACACTGAAGCTTTCTTT.

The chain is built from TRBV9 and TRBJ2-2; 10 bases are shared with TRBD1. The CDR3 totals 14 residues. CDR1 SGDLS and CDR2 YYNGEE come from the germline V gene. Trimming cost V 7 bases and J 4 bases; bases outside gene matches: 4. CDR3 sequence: CASSRTGGTGELFF. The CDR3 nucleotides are TGTGCCAGCTCCCGGACAGGGGGCACCGGGGAGCTGTTTTTT.

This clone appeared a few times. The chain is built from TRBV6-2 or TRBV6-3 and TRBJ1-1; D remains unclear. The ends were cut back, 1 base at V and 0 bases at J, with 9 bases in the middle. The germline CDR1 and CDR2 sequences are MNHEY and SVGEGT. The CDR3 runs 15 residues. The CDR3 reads CASSYLGRLNTEAFF. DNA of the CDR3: TGTGCCAGCAGTTACTTAGGACGGCTGAACACTGAAGCTTTCTTT.

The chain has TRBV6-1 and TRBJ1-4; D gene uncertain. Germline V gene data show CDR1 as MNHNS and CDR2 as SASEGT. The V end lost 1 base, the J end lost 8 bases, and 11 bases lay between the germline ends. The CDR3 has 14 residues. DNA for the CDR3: TGTGCCAGCAGTGAAGGGGAAGGGAGCGAAAAACTGTTTTTT. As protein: CASSEGEGSEKLFF.

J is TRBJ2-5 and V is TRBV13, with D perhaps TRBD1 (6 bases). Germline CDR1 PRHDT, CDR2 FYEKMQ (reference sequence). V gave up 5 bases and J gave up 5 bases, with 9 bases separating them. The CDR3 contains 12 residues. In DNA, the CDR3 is TGTGCCAGCAGCCCAAGGGGGGAGACCCAGTACTTC. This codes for CASSPRGETQYF.

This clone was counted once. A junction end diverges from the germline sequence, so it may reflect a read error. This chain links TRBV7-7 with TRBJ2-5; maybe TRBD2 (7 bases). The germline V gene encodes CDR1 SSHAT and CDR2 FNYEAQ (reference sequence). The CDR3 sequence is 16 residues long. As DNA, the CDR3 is TGTGCTAGCAGCTTAGGGGGGGGTAGAGGTCAAGAGACCCAGTACTTC. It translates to CASSLGGGRGQETQYF.

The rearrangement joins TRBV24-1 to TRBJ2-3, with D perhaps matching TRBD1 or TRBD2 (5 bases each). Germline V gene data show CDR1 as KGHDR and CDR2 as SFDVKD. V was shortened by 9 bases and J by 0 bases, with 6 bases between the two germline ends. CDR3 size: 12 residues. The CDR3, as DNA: TGTGCCACCGGGGACAGCACAGATACGCAGTATTTT. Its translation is CATGDSTDTQYF.

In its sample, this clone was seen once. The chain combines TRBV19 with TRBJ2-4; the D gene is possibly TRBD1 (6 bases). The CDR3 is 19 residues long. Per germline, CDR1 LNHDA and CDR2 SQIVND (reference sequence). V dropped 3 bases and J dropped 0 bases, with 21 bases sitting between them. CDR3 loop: CASSISRLQGLGAKNIQYF. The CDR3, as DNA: TGTGCCAGTAGTATCTCCCGCTTACAGGGATTGGGAGCCAAAAACATTCAGTACTTC.

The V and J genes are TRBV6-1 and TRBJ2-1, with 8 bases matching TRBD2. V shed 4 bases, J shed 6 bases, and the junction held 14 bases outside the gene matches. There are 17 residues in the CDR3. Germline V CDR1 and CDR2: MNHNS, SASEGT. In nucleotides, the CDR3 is TGTGCCAGCAGTGCTGGAGGGTACGGGAGGGGGGGCAATGAGCAGTTCTTC. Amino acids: CASSAGGYGRGGNEQFF.

The CDR3 sequence: CASSTQARASNQPQHF. The CDR3 DNA follows: TGTGCCAGCAGTACCCAGGCTAGGGCTAGCAATCAGCCCCAGCATTTT. The rearrangement links TRBV28 to TRBJ1-5; unclear D gene. Trimming pared 5 bases from V and 0 bases from J, leaving 14 bases between. Germline CDR1 is MDHEN and CDR2 is SYDVKM. CDR3 length: 16 residues.

The CDR3 bases are TGTGCCAGCAGCTTGGGGGACAGACACCGCCTCTCTGGAAACACCATATATTTT. Translated, it gives CASSLGDRHRLSGNTIYF. The chain couples TRBV5-5 to TRBJ1-3; TRBD1 agrees at 7 bases. Looked up from germline, CDR1 is SGHKS and CDR2 is YYEKEE (reference sequence). J was trimmed by 0 bases and V by 0 bases; bases with no gene match: 9. The CDR3 runs to 18 residues.

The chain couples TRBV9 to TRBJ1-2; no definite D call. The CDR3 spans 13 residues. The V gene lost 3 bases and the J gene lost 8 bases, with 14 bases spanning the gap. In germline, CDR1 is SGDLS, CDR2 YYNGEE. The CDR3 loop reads CASSGQRRYGYTF. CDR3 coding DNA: TGTGCCAGCAGCGGGCAACGGAGGTACGGCTACACCTTC.

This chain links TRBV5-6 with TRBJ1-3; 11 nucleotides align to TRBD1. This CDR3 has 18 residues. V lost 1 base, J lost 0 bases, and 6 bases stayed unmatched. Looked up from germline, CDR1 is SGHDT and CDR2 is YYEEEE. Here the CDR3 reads CASSLWTGGSHSGNTIYF. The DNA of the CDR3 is TGTGCCAGCAGCTTGTGGACAGGGGGCTCTCACTCTGGAAACACCATATATTTT.

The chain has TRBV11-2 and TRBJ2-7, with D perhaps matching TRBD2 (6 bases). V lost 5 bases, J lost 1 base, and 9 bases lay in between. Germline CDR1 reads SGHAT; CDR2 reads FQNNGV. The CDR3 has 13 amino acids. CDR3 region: CASSRGRSYEQYF. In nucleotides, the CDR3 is TGTGCCAGCAGCCGGGGGAGATCCTACGAGCAGTACTTC.

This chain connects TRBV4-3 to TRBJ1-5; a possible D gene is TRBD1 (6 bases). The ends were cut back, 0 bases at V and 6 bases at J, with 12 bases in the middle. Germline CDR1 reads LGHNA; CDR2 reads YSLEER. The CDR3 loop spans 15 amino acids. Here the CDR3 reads CASSQDPGAGQPQHF. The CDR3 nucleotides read TGCGCCAGCAGCCAAGATCCGGGGGCGGGTCAGCCCCAGCATTTT.

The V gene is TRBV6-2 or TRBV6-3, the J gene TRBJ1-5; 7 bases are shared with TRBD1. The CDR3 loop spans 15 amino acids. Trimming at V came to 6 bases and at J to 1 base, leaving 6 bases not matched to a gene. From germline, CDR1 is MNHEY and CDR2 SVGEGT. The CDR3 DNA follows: TGTGCCAGCAGCCACCGACAGGGAAGCAATCAGCCCCAGCATTTT. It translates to CASSHRQGSNQPQHF.

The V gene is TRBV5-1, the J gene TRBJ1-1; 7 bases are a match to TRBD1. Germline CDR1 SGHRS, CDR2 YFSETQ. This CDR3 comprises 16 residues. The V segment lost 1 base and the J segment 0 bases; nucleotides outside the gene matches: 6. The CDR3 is CASSLSIGTVNTEAFF. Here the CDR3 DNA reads TGCGCCAGCAGCTTGAGTATCGGGACAGTGAACACTGAAGCTTTCTTT.

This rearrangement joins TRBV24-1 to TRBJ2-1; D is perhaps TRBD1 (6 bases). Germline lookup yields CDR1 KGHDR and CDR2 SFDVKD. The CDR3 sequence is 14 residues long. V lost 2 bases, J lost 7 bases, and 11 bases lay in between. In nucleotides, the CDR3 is TGTGCCACCAGTGATTCAAACAGGGAGAATGAGCAGTTCTTC. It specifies CATSDSNRENEQFF.

CDR3 loop: CASTVRGGRTDTQYF. CDR3 DNA: TGTGCCAGTACAGTGCGGGGGGGCCGCACAGATACGCAGTATTTT. This sequence joins TRBV19 and TRBJ2-3, with 9 bases fitting TRBD2. From germline, CDR1 is LNHDA and CDR2 SQIVND (reference sequence). V dropped 7 bases and J dropped 1; count of bases not matched to a gene: 6. The CDR3 loop spans 15 amino acids.

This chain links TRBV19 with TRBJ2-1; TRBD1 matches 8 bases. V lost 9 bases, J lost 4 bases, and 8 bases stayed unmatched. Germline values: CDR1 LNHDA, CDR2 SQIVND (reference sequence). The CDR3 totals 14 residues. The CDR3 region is CASQAGGLYNEQFF. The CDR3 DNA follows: TGTGCCAGCCAGGCAGGGGGCTTGTACAATGAGCAGTTCTTC.